Listed below are T cell receptor beta chains from one sample, sequenced in a study of T cells after yellow fever vaccination. TCRdb fed the 5' RACE reads into MiXCR, producing one record per CDR3 protein. The profile shows 280,000 or so distinct CDR3 sequences, approximately 10% of them singletons. The specimen comprised CD4+ T cells sorted from PBMCs, sampled 5 days after the yellow fever booster vaccination. These receptors all come from a man aged 18 to 29 who received the YFV17D yellow fever vaccine. Each CDR3 is given with its conserved first and last residue.

TRBV5-1	TRBJ2-7	CASSLGTSTDEQYF
TRBV9	TRBJ2-5	CASSFGTSGLEETQYF
TRBV7-2	TRBJ2-1	CASSFMQGHNEQFF
TRBV5-6	TRBJ2-5	CASSWRNTKETQYF
TRBV7-2	TRBJ1-3	CASSSQTGFRNTIYF
TRBV5-1	TRBJ1-6	CASGEGPASYNSPLHF
TRBV20-1	TRBJ2-4	CSAAGRALTKNIQYF
TRBV7-8	TRBJ1-5	CASSLVGVAQPQHF
TRBV6-1	TRBJ1-2	CASRLHRLYGYTF
TRBV27	TRBJ2-7	CASRLAGPYEQYF
TRBV6-5	TRBJ1-3	CASSYSQGLSGNTIYF
TRBV3-1	TRBJ1-2	CASSQEAAGWLNYGYTF
TRBV7-2	TRBJ2-3	CASSLERTRLDTQYF
TRBV15	TRBJ1-3	CATSRDRFISGNTIYF
TRBV20-1	TRBJ2-5	CSAPRSGDRGMETQYF
TRBV6-6	TRBJ1-2	CASSSSPGPQPGYTF
TRBV18	TRBJ2-5	CASSPSGSQETQYF
TRBV5-6	TRBJ1-2	CASSAREAYGYTF
TRBV5-4	TRBJ2-5	CASSETSGEAAQYF
TRBV6-5	TRBJ1-5	CASSRSGQGLVSNQPQHF
TRBV5-1	TRBJ1-2	CASSSGTANYGYTF
TRBV15	TRBJ1-4	CATSRDRGADEKLFF
TRBV18	TRBJ1-1	CASAAGGRRNTEAFF
TRBV4-3	TRBJ2-5	CATPDLPQETQYF
TRBV5-4	TRBJ1-1	CASTTQDRVAGRAFF
TRBV5-1	TRBJ2-1	CASSPMTSAPGEQFF
TRBV20-1	TRBJ1-1	CSAETEGGTEAFF
TRBV9	TRBJ2-5	CASSLSAGVAGVLETQYF
TRBV7-6	TRBJ1-3	CASSLVDGSGNTIYF
TRBV5-6	TRBJ2-5	CASSLLPSGIQETQYF
TRBV12-3/TRBV12-4	TRBJ1-3	CASTNRASGNTIYF
TRBV6-2/TRBV6-3	TRBJ1-2	CASNQQGAGYGYTF
TRBV7-6	TRBJ1-1	CASSRQGTGMNTEAFF
TRBV2	TRBJ2-5	CATRQDIQETQYF
TRBV4-3	TRBJ1-1	CASSYNAGSLNTEAFF
TRBV27	TRBJ1-1	CASSFNRGQAFF
TRBV18	TRBJ2-2	CASSLQEELFF
TRBV12-3/TRBV12-4	TRBJ1-2	CASSFAQGGYTF
TRBV6-5	TRBJ2-3	CASRTGRMNTDTQYF
TRBV12-3/TRBV12-4	TRBJ2-3	CASSSPSGGFTDTQYF
TRBV7-8	TRBJ1-2	CASSKDRANYGYTF
TRBV7-2	TRBJ2-7	CASSLGHYARGQGSYEQYF
TRBV20-1	TRBJ2-1	CSASGGGEQFF
TRBV14	TRBJ2-5	CASSQLTGRRETQYF
TRBV7-8	TRBJ1-3	CASSLFPGNTIYF
TRBV7-8	TRBJ2-1	CASSLGRTGASSYNEQFF
TRBV11-2	TRBJ1-6	CASSSTDSRGEPLHF